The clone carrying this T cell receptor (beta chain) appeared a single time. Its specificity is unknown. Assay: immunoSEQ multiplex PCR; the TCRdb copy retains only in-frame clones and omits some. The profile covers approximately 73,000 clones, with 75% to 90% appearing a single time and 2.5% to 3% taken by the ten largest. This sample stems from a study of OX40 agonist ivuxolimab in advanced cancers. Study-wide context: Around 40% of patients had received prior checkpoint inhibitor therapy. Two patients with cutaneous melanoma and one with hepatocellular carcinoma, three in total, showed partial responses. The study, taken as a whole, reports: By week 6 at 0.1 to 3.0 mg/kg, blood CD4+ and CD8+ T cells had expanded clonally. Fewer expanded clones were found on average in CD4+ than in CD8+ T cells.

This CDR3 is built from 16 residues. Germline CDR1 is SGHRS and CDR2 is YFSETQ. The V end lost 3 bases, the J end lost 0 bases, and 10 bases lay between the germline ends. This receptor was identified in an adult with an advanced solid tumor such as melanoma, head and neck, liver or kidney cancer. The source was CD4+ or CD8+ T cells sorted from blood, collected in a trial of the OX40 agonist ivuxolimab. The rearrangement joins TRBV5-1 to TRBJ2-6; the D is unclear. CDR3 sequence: CASSSLLISGANVLTF. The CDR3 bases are TGCGCCAGCAGCTCCCTCTTAATCTCTGGGGCCAACGTCCTGACTTTC. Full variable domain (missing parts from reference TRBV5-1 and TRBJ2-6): KAGVTQTPRYLIKTRGQQVTLSCSPISGHRSVSWYQQTPGQGLQFLFEYFSETQRNKGNFPGRFSGRQFSNSRSEMNVSTLELGDSALYLCASSSLLISGANVLTFGAGSRLTVL.